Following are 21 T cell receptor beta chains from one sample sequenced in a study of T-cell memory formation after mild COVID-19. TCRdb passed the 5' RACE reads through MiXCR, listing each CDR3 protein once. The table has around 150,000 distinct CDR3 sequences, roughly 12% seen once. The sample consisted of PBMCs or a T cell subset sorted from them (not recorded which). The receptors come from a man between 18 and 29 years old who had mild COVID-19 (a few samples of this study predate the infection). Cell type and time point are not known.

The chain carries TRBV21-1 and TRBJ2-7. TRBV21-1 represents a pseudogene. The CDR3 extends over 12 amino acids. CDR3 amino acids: CASSNGKHSGYV. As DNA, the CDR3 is TGTGCCAGCAGCAATGGTAAACACTCGGGGTACGTC.

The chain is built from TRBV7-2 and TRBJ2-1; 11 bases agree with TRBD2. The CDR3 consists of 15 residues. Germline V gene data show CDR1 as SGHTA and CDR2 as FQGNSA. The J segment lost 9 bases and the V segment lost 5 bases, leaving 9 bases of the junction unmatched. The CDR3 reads CASSRTSGWLGEQFF. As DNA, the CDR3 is TGTGCCAGCAGCAGGACTAGCGGGTGGCTGGGTGAGCAGTTCTTC.

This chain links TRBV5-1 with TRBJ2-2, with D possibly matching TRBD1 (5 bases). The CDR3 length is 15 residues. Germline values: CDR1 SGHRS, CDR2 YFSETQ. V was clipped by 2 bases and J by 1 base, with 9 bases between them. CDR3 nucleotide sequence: TGCGCCAGCAGCTTAGGGGTTCAGAACACCGGGGAGCTGTTTTTT. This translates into CASSLGVQNTGELFF.

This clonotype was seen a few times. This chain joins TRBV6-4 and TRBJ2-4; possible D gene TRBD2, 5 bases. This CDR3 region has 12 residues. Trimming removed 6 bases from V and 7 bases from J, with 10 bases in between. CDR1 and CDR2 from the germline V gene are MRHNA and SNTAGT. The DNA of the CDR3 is TGTGCCAGCAGAGAGGGCAGGAACATTCAGTACTTC. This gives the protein CASREGRNIQYF.

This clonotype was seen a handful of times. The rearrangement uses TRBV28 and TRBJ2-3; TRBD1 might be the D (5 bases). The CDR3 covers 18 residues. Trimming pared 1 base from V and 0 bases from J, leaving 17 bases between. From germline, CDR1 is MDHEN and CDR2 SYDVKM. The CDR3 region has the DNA TGTGCCAGCAGTTTATCCAGGGCGGATGGGGATAGCACAGATACGCAGTATTTT. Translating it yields CASSLSRADGDSTDTQYF. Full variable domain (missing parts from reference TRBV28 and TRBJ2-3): DVKVTQSSRYLVKRTGEKVFLECVQDMDHENMFWYRQDPGLGLRLIYFSYDVKMKEKGDIPEGYSVSREKKERFSLILESASTNQTSMYLCASSLSRADGDSTDTQYFGPGTRLTVL.

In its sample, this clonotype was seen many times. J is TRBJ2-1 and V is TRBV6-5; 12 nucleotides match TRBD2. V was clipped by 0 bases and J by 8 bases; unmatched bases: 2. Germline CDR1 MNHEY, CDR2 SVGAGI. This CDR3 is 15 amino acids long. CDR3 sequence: CASSYSTSGGYEQFF. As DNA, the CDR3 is TGTGCCAGCAGTTACTCGACTAGCGGGGGATATGAGCAGTTCTTC.

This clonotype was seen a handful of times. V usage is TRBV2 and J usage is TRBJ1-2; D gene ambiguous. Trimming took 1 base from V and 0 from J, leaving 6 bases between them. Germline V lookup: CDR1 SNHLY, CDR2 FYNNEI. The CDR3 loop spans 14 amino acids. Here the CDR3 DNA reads TGTGCCAGCAGTGAAGTGGTGGCTAACTATGGCTACACCTTC. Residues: CASSEVVANYGYTF.

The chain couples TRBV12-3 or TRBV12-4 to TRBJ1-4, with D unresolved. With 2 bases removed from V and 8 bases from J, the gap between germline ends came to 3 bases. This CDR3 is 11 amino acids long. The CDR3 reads CASSLLEKLFF. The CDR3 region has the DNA TGTGCCAGCAGTTTATTAGAAAAACTGTTTTTT.

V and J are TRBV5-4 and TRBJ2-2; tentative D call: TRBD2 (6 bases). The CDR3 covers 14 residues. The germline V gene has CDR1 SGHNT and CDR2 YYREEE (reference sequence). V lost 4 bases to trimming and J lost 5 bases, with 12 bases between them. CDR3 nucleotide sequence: TGTGCCAGCAGCCGGGGACTTTGGACCGGGGAGCTGTTTTTT. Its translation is CASSRGLWTGELFF.

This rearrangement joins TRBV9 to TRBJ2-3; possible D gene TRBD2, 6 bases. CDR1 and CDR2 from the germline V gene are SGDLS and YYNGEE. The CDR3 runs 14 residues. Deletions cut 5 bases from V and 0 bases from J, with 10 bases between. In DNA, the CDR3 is TGTGCCAGCAGGGGGGGAGAAAGCACAGATACGCAGTATTTT. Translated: CASRGGESTDTQYF.

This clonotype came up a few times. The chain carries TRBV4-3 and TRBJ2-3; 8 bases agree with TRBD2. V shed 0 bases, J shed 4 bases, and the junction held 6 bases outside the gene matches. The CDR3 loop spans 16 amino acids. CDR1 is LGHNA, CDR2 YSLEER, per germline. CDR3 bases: TGCGCCAGCAGCCAAGATTCTCGGGGGGGGGCAGATACGCAGTATTTT. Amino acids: CASSQDSRGGADTQYF.

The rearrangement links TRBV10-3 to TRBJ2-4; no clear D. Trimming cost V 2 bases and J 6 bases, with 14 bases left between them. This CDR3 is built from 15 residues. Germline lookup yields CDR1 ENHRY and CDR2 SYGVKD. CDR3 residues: CAISEKAVPGNIQYF. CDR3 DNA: TGTGCCATCAGTGAGAAGGCCGTCCCTGGAAACATTCAGTACTTC.

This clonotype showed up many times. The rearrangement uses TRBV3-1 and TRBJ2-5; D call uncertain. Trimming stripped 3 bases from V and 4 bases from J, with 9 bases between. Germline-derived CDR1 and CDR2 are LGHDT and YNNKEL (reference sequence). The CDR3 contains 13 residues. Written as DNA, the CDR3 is TGTGCCAGCAGCCAGAGCCCCCCAGAGACCCAGTACTTC. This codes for CASSQSPPETQYF.

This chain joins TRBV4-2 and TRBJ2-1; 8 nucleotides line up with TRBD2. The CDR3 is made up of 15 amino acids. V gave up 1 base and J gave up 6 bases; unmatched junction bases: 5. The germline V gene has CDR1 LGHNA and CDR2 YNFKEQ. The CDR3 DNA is TGTGCCAGCAGCCAAGTTGCGGGGGGTGGCAATGAGCAGTTCTTC. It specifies CASSQVAGGGNEQFF.

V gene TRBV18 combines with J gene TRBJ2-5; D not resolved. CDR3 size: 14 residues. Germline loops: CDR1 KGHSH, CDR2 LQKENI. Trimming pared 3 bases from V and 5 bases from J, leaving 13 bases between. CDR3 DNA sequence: TGTGCCAGCTCACCGGCGAACGTCGGGGAGACCCAGTACTTC. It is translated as CASSPANVGETQYF.

CDR3 sequence reads: CASTNPGQGYTGELFF. Here the CDR3 DNA reads TGTGCCAGCACTAACCCGGGACAGGGTTACACCGGGGAGCTGTTTTTT. The chain links TRBV12-3 or TRBV12-4 to TRBJ2-2; TRBD1 aligns across 9 bases. V shed 7 bases and J 3 bases; nucleotides not matched to a gene: 9. CDR3 length equals 16 residues.

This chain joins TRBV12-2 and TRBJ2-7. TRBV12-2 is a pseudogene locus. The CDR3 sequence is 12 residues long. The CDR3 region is CASRLHSYEQYV. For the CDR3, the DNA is TGTGCAAGTCGCTTACACTCCTACGAGCAGTACGTC.

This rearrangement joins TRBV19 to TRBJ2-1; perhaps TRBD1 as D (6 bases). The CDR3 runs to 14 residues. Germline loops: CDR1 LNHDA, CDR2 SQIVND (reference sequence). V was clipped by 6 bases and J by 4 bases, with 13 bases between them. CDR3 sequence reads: CASRSTGLYNEQFF. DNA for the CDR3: TGTGCCAGTAGATCTACAGGGCTGTACAATGAGCAGTTCTTC.

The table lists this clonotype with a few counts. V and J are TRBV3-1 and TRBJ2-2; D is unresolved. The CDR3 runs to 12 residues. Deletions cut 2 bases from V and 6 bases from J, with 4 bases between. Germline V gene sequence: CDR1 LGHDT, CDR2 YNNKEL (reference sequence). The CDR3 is CASSQLAGELFF. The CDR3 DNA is TGTGCCAGCAGCCAATTGGCCGGGGAGCTGTTTTTT.

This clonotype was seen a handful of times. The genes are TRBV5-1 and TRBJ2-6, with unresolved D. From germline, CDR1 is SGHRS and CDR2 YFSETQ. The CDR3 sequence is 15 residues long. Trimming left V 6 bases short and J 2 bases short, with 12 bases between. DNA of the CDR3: TGCGCCAGCACCCTCGACATCCCTGGGGCCAACGTCCTGACTTTC. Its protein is CASTLDIPGANVLTF. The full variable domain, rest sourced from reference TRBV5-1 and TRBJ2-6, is KAGVTQTPRYLIKTRGQQVTLSCSPISGHRSVSWYQQTPGQGLQFLFEYFSETQRNKGNFPGRFSGRQFSNSRSEMNVSTLELGDSALYLCASTLDIPGANVLTFGAGSRLTVL.

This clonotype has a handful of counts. CDR3 loop: CASRPRLAAIYEQYF. CDR3 coding DNA: TGTGCCAGCAGGCCCAGACTAGCGGCCATCTACGAGCAGTACTTC. This chain connects TRBV6-5 to TRBJ2-7; 9 positions match TRBD2. Per germline, CDR1 MNHEY and CDR2 SVGAGI. This CDR3 comprises 15 residues. The ends lost 6 bases at V and 3 bases at J; junction bases unmatched: 9.